This T cell receptor (beta chain) was retrieved from a study of blood T cell repertoires in COVID-19. Study as a whole: In each case, the material was cDNA or gDNA derived from T cells, B-cell-depleted T cells, or PBMCs.

In the original workflow: Estimation of nucleated cell counts relied on the amplification of reference gene primers. Only in-frame clones appear in the TCRdb table, and some are missing; sequencing was by immunoSEQ multiplex PCR. D and trimming were read from the DNA, whereas the V and J calls and clone size are those reported in that table. The sample lists 290,000 or so clones; nearly 90% were seen once. On this clone itself: This same CDR3 is encoded by further DNA sequences in the sample.

Per the germline V gene, CDR1 is SGHTA and CDR2 is FQGTGA. V shed 2 bases and J shed 1 base, with 5 bases lying between them. There are 13 residues in the CDR3. Study members were between 18 and 89 years old and lived in approximately 25 US regions. Participants reported their clinical history, and cohort assignment relied on those reports. The gene calls are TRBV7-3 and TRBJ1-1; no firm D call. This receptor was obtained from a woman aged 18-35 years with acute COVID-19. What was sequenced was PBMCs or T cells enriched from blood (not recorded which). CDR3 in amino acids: CASSLSGNTEAFF. The CDR3 nucleotides read TGTGCCAGCAGCTTATCGGGGAACACTGAAGCTTTCTTT.